These T cell receptor beta chains were read from a single sample in a study of cytomegalovirus exposure and HLA in healthy donors. Sequencing was performed with immunoSEQ multiplex PCR; in TCRdb, only in-frame clones are kept and a portion is missing. The data contain roughly 250,000 clones, about 90% of them singletons. Sequenced sample: PBMCs. All receptors derive from a woman aged 25 to 39 in good health and CMV-seropositive. The CDR3 runs from the conserved cysteine through the conserved F or W. D genes are given only for firm matches. Clone size appears in some rows only: once, few, many, or a class for an expanded clone.

CDR3 protein	CDR3 DNA	D gene	V gene	J gene	clone size
CASSLVLAGETQYF	TGTGCCAGCAGCTTAGTTTTAGCGGGAGAGACCCAGTACTTC	TRBD2	TRBV7-9	TRBJ2-5	once
CASSRGQRDEKLFF	TGTGCCAGCAGCCGGGGACAGCGGGATGAAAAACTGTTTTTT	TRBD1	TRBV5-4	TRBJ1-4	NA
CASSQGALGEKLFF	TGTGCCAGCAGTCAGGGGGCGTTGGGCGAAAAACTGTTTTTT	TRBD1	TRBV6-1	TRBJ1-4	once
CASSEAGRGGEQFF	TGTGCCAGTAGTGAAGCGGGGCGGGGGGGTGAGCAGTTCTTC	TRBD2	TRBV19	TRBJ2-1	NA
CASSQIWTSWGTGELFF	TGTGCCAGCAGCCAGATCTGGACTAGCTGGGGCACCGGGGAGCTGTTTTTT	TRBD2	TRBV27	TRBJ2-2	NA
CASSIERLAAYEQFF	TGTGCCAGTAGTATAGAGAGGCTAGCGGCTTATGAGCAGTTCTTC	TRBD2	TRBV19	TRBJ2-1	NA
CASSLGLAGGTDTQYF	TGCGCCAGCAGCTTGGGGCTAGCGGGAGGCACAGATACGCAGTATTTT	TRBD2	TRBV5-1	TRBJ2-3	NA
CASSLRASSTDTQYF	TGTGCCAGCAGCTTAAGAGCATCTAGCACAGATACGCAGTATTTT	NA	TRBV5-6	TRBJ2-3	NA
CASSVAAGEGTEAFF	TGTGCCAGCAGCGTAGCCGCGGGGGAGGGCACTGAAGCTTTCTTT	NA	TRBV9	TRBJ1-1	few
CASSFLGDWGNTEAFF	TGCGCCAGCAGCTTTTTGGGGGACTGGGGGAACACTGAAGCTTTCTTT	NA	TRBV5-1	TRBJ1-1	NA
CASSALSGGFSNEQFF	TGTGCCAGCAGCGCATTGTCGGGAGGATTCTCCAATGAGCAGTTCTTC	TRBD2	TRBV7-9	TRBJ2-1	NA
CASSLTTGEKLFF	TGTGCCAGCAGCTTAACTACAGGGGAAAAACTGTTTTTT	NA	TRBV7-9	TRBJ1-4	NA
CASSELGTGFTGELFF	TGTGCCAGCAGTGAACTCGGGACAGGCTTCACCGGGGAGCTGTTTTTT	TRBD1	TRBV6-1	TRBJ2-2	NA
CASSYSGDEQFF	TGTGCCAGCAGTTACTCGGGAGATGAGCAGTTCTTC	NA	TRBV6-5	TRBJ2-1	NA
CAISTGTGVGWPQHF	TGTGCCATCAGTACCGGGACAGGGGTAGGGTGGCCCCAGCATTTT	TRBD1	TRBV10-3	TRBJ1-5	once
CASSSAGRDSFLYGYTF	TGTGCCAGCAGCAGTGCGGGCCGGGACAGTTTCCTTTATGGCTACACCTTC	TRBD1	TRBV5-6	TRBJ1-2	NA
CASSARQRSTDTQYF	TGTGCCAGTAGCGCCAGGCAACGCAGCACAGATACGCAGTATTTT	NA	TRBV19	TRBJ2-3	NA
CASAREGDNQPQHF	TGTGCCAGTGCGAGGGAGGGGGACAATCAGCCCCAGCATTTT	NA	TRBV19	TRBJ1-5	NA
CASSVGGSSRETQYF	TGTGCCAGCAGCGTAGGAGGTAGCTCGCGGGAGACCCAGTACTTC	NA	TRBV9	TRBJ2-5	NA
CASSLVGRGETQYF	TGCGCCAGCAGCTTGGTCGGGAGGGGAGAGACCCAGTACTTC	TRBD2	TRBV5-1	TRBJ2-5	NA
CASSYGSGVNTGELFF	TGTGCCAGCAGTTACGGGAGCGGGGTGAACACCGGGGAGCTGTTTTTT	TRBD2	TRBV27	TRBJ2-2	NA
CASSLGPLSYNEQFF	TGTGCCAGCAGTTTAGGGCCGCTCTCCTACAATGAGCAGTTCTTC	NA	TRBV27	TRBJ2-1	NA
CAWRLAGGRETQYF	TGTGCCTGGAGACTAGCGGGAGGGCGAGAGACCCAGTACTTC	TRBD2	TRBV30	TRBJ2-5	NA
CASSPSSGDEQFF	TGTGCCAGCAGCCCTTCTAGCGGGGATGAGCAGTTCTTC	TRBD2	TRBV11-3	TRBJ2-1	NA
CASSDPGQGTGELFF	TGCGCCAGCAGTGACCCAGGACAGGGGACCGGGGAGCTGTTTTTT	TRBD1	TRBV10-2	TRBJ2-2	NA
CASSTGDRVDEKLFF	TGTGCCAGCAGCACCGGGGACAGGGTGGATGAAAAACTGTTTTTT	TRBD1	TRBV5-4	TRBJ1-4	NA
CASRQGGTSGANVLTF	TGCGCCAGTCGACAGGGAGGAACTTCTGGGGCCAACGTCCTGACTTTC	NA	TRBV5-1	TRBJ2-6	NA
CASSTRRDGTQYF	TGTGCCAGCAGCACCCGGAGGGATGGGACCCAGTACTTC	NA	TRBV11-2	TRBJ2-5	NA
CASREGGGYGYTF	TGTGCTAGCAGGGAAGGGGGCGGCTATGGCTACACCTTC	TRBD1	TRBV7-7	TRBJ1-2	NA
CASSEYTGGSGANVLTF	TGTGCCAGCAGTGAATATACGGGGGGATCAGGGGCCAACGTCCTGACTTTC	TRBD2	TRBV25-1	TRBJ2-6	NA
CASSARTGLDYGYTF	TGTGCCAGCAGCGCTCGGACAGGGCTGGACTATGGCTACACCTTC	TRBD1	TRBV16	TRBJ1-2	NA
CAWRGRGTGELFF	TGTGCCTGGAGGGGGCGGGGCACCGGGGAGCTGTTTTTT	NA	TRBV30	TRBJ2-2	once
CASSIREQTGGKETQYF	TGTGCCAGTAGTATCCGGGAACAGACAGGGGGAAAGGAGACCCAGTACTTC	TRBD1	TRBV19	TRBJ2-5	NA
CASSLPSTSGSSGANVLTF	TGTGCCAGCAGTTTACCCTCGACTAGCGGTAGCTCTGGGGCCAACGTCCTGACTTTC	TRBD2	TRBV27	TRBJ2-6	NA
CASSKNKRDDLEQYF	TGTGCCAGCAGCAAAAATAAGCGGGATGACTTGGAGCAGTACTTC	TRBD2	TRBV27	TRBJ2-7	NA
CASSSLASYRNEQFF	TGTGCCAGCAGTTCGCTAGCGTCATATAGGAATGAGCAGTTCTTC	NA	TRBV27	TRBJ2-1	NA
CASDQGAVTDTQYF	TGCGCCAGCGACCAGGGGGCCGTCACAGATACGCAGTATTTT	TRBD1	TRBV5-1	TRBJ2-3	NA
CSGLHNEKLFF	TGCAGCGGACTACATAATGAAAAACTGTTTTTT	NA	TRBV29-1	TRBJ1-4	NA